A selection of T cell receptor beta chains follows, all from one sample in a study of CD8 T cell repertoires and HIV-1 epitope variants. Here immunoSEQ multiplex PCR was the method, and the copy in TCRdb shows in-frame clones only, minus some. This sample has around 5,100 clones, with around 69% found just once. What these receptors recognize is not known. The sequenced sample consisted of cultured CD8+ T cells derived from PBMCs. The receptors derive from a male donor with HIV. Each CDR3 is given with its conserved first and last residue. The order of the fields is V gene, clone size, D gene, J gene, CDR3 protein, CDR3 DNA. D genes are given only for firm matches. Not every row has a clone size; where given, it reads once, few, many or a size class.

V gene: TRBV9; clone size: few; D gene: .; J gene: TRBJ1-1; CDR3 protein: CASSVGTHTEAFF; CDR3 DNA: TGTGCCAGCAGCGTAGGGACACACACTGAAGCTTTCTTT
V gene: TRBV9; clone size: .; D gene: .; J gene: TRBJ2-2; CDR3 protein: CASDRLAADGELFF; CDR3 DNA: TGTGCCAGCGATCGCCTAGCTGCTGACGGGGAGCTGTTTTTT
V gene: TRBV15; clone size: .; D gene: TRBD1; J gene: TRBJ1-4; CDR3 protein: CATSREGWDRANEKLFF; CDR3 DNA: TGTGCCACCAGCAGAGAAGGGTGGGACAGGGCTAATGAAAAACTGTTTTTT
V gene: TRBV28; clone size: .; D gene: TRBD2; J gene: TRBJ2-1; CDR3 protein: CASSLGLATYNEQFF; CDR3 DNA: TGTGCCAGCAGTTTGGGACTAGCAACCTACAATGAGCAGTTCTTC
V gene: TRBV27; clone size: .; D gene: .; J gene: TRBJ2-1; CDR3 protein: CASSLKQGEGSYNEQFF; CDR3 DNA: TGTGCCAGCAGTTTAAAACAGGGTGAGGGCTCCTACAATGAGCAGTTCTTC
V gene: TRBV11-3; clone size: .; D gene: .; J gene: TRBJ2-7; CDR3 protein: CASSLTRWDEQYF; CDR3 DNA: TGTGCCAGCAGCTTAACACGGTGGGACGAGCAGTACTTC
V gene: TRBV6-4; clone size: .; D gene: TRBD1; J gene: TRBJ1-2; CDR3 protein: CASREDRAGHGYGYTF; CDR3 DNA: TGTGCCAGCAGAGAGGACAGGGCCGGGCATGGCTATGGCTACACCTTC
V gene: TRBV28; clone size: .; D gene: .; J gene: TRBJ2-3; CDR3 protein: CASSLSTSTDTQYF; CDR3 DNA: TGTGCCAGCAGTTTATCGACTAGCACAGATACGCAGTATTTT
V gene: TRBV10-3; clone size: few; D gene: .; J gene: TRBJ2-7; CDR3 protein: CAISDPAGIYEQYF; CDR3 DNA: TGTGCCATCAGTGATCCGGCAGGGATCTACGAGCAGTACTTC
V gene: TRBV2; clone size: .; D gene: .; J gene: TRBJ2-2; CDR3 protein: CASKSTYANTGELFF; CDR3 DNA: TGTGCCAGCAAGTCAACATACGCGAACACCGGGGAGCTGTTTTTT
V gene: TRBV7-9; clone size: .; D gene: .; J gene: TRBJ1-4; CDR3 protein: CASSFIFGDLRRGEKLFF; CDR3 DNA: TGTGCCAGCAGCTTTATATTCGGTGATCTGCGTCGTGGAGAAAAACTGTTTTTT